A selection of T cell receptor beta chains follows, all from one sample in a study of blood T cell repertoires in COVID-19. This table comes from immunoSEQ multiplex PCR, and its TCRdb copy is limited to in-frame clones, with some not included. The sample records roughly 220,000 clones, approximately 81% being singletons. The sample consisted of peripheral blood. These receptors all come from a man aged 25 to 40 with active or convalescent COVID-19. The CDR3 runs from the conserved cysteine through the conserved F or W. D genes are given only for firm matches. Clone sizes are given selectively: once, few, many, or a class where the clone is expanded.

v_call,j_call,cdr3_length,d_call,clone_size,cdr3_aa,cdr3_nt
TRBV3-1/TRBV3-2,TRBJ1-5,17,TRBD1,NA,CASSQEGGTGPNQPQHF,TGTGCCAGCAGCCAAGAAGGTGGGACAGGCCCCAATCAGCCCCAGCATTTT
TRBV5-1,TRBJ1-1,14,NA,NA,CASSLGPSNTEAFF,TGCGCCAGCAGCTTGGGTCCTTCGAACACTGAAGCTTTCTTT
TRBV11-2,TRBJ1-4,11,NA,NA,CASSLREKLFF,TGTGCCAGCAGCTTGAGGGAAAAACTGTTTTTT
TRBV3-1/TRBV3-2,TRBJ1-6,17,TRBD1,once,CASSQEGDSPYNSPLHF,TGTGCCAGCAGCCAAGAGGGGGACAGTCCATATAATTCACCCCTCCACTTT
TRBV3-1/TRBV3-2,TRBJ1-2,13,NA,NA,CASSQTRNYGYTF,TGTGCCAGCAGCCAAACACGAAACTATGGCTACACCTTC
TRBV27,TRBJ1-6,15,NA,NA,CASSSWQVNNSPLHF,TGTGCCAGCAGTTCCTGGCAGGTCAATAATTCACCCCTCCACTTT
TRBV4-1,TRBJ2-3,15,TRBD1,NA,CASSHGTAAADTQYF,TGCGCCAGCAGCCACGGGACAGCCGCGGCAGATACGCAGTATTTT
TRBV12-3/TRBV12-4,TRBJ2-5,12,TRBD1,NA,CASSYRGETQYF,TGTGCCAGCAGTTACAGGGGAGAGACCCAGTACTTC
TRBV7-2,TRBJ2-7,12,NA,NA,CASSPSSYEQYF,TGTGCCAGCAGCCCCAGCTCCTACGAGCAGTACTTC
TRBV12-3/TRBV12-4,TRBJ1-6,12,TRBD1,once,CASNRQGGPLHF,TGTGCCAGCAACCGACAGGGGGGACCCCTCCACTTT
TRBV9,TRBJ1-1,16,NA,NA,CASSVVPEGSNTEAFF,TGTGCCAGCAGCGTAGTACCCGAGGGATCGAACACTGAAGCTTTCTTT
TRBV24-1,TRBJ1-5,16,NA,NA,CATSDPREVGNQPQHF,TGTGCCACCAGTGATCCTAGGGAGGTGGGCAATCAGCCCCAGCATTTT
TRBV5-4,TRBJ2-2,16,NA,NA,CASSAQGGENTGELFF,TGTGCCAGCAGCGCGCAGGGGGGTGAGAACACCGGGGAGCTGTTTTTT
TRBV3-1/TRBV3-2,TRBJ2-5,16,NA,NA,CASSPGDSPSQETQYF,TGTGCCAGCAGCCCGGGGGACAGTCCCTCCCAAGAGACCCAGTACTTC
TRBV5-6,TRBJ1-1,14,NA,once,CASSLGQVNTEAFF,TGTGCCAGCAGCTTGGGGCAAGTGAACACTGAAGCTTTCTTT
TRBV5-1,TRBJ2-7,16,TRBD2,NA,CASSSGTSGGAYEQYF,TGCGCCAGCAGCTCTGGGACTAGCGGGGGGGCCTACGAGCAGTACTTC
TRBV29-1,TRBJ1-2,12,NA,NA,CSVQRTDYGYTF,TGCAGCGTCCAACGGACTGACTATGGCTACACCTTC
TRBV6-5,TRBJ1-2,15,NA,NA,CASTPTNGPRSGYTF,TGTGCCAGCACCCCCACCAATGGGCCCCGGTCGGGCTACACCTTC
TRBV7-2,TRBJ2-7,14,TRBD1,NA,CASSFQGTAYEQYF,TGTGCCAGCAGCTTTCAGGGGACAGCCTACGAGCAGTACTTC
TRBV19,TRBJ2-1,12,NA,NA,CASSHFLREQFF,TGTGCCAGTAGCCACTTCCTTCGGGAGCAGTTCTTC
TRBV7-2,TRBJ1-1,12,NA,NA,CASSLGQGEAFF,TGTGCCAGCAGCTTAGGCCAGGGTGAAGCTTTCTTT
TRBV14,TRBJ1-1,12,TRBD1,NA,CASSTQGPEAFF,TGTGCCAGCTCCACACAGGGGCCTGAAGCTTTCTTT
TRBV10-3,TRBJ2-5,14,NA,NA,CAISESGGGETQYF,TGTGCCATCAGTGAGTCGGGTGGAGGAGAGACCCAGTACTTC
TRBV23-1,TRBJ2-1,19,TRBD2,few,CASSQSSGRAQICYNEQFF,TGCGCCAGCAGTCAAAGTAGCGGGAGGGCCCAAATATGCTACAATGAGCAGTTCTTC
TRBV19,TRBJ1-1,15,NA,NA,CASLYSLGRITEAFF,TGTGCCAGTTTATATTCCTTGGGGAGGATCACTGAAGCTTTCTTT
TRBV19,TRBJ1-5,16,TRBD1,NA,CATRDREGASNQPQHF,TGTGCCACCCGGGACAGGGAAGGGGCTAGCAATCAGCCCCAGCATTTT
TRBV30,TRBJ2-3,12,NA,NA,CAWSGHGDTQYF,TGTGCCTGGAGTGGGCACGGGGATACGCAGTATTTT
TRBV25-1,TRBJ2-7,15,NA,NA,CASSEGGAGAYEQYF,TGTGCCAGCAGTGAAGGGGGGGCCGGCGCCTACGAGCAGTACTTC
TRBV14,TRBJ1-1,12,NA,few,CASSPSTEEAFF,TGTGCCAGCAGTCCCTCGACGGAGGAAGCTTTCTTT